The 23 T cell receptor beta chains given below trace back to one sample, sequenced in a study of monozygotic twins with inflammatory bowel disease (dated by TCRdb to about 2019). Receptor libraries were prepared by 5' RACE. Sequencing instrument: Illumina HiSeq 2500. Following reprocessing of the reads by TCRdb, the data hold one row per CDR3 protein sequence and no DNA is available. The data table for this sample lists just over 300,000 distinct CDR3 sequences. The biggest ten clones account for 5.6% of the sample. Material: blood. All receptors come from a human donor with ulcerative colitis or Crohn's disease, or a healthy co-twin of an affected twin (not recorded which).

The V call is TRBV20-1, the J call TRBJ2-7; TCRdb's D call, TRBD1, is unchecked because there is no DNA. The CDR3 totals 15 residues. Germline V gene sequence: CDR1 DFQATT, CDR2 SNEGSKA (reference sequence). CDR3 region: CSAREARGWIYEQYF.

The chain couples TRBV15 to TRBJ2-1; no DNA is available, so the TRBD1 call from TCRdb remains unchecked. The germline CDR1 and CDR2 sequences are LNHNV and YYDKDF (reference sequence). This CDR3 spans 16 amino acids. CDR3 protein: CATSSRRDLVRNEQFF.

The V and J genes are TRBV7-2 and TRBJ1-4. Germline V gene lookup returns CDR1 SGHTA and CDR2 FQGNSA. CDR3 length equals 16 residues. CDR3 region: CASSPRSRATNEKLFF.

CDR3 loop: CASSEQGAVKLFF. V gene TRBV7-9 combines with J gene TRBJ1-4; there is no DNA to check the TCRdb D call of TRBD1. The CDR3 totals 13 residues. Germline values: CDR1 SEHNR, CDR2 FQNEAQ (reference sequence).

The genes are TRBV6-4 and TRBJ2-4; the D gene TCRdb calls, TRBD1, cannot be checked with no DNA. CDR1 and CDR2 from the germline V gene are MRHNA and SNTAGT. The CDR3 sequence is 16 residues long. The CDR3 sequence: CASRGQFGLAKNIQYF.

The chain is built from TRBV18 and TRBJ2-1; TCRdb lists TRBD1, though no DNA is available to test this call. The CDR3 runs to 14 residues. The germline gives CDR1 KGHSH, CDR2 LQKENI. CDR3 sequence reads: CASSPYTGENEQFF.

CDR3 in amino acids: CASSEGHVNTGELFF. The V and J genes are TRBV5-1 and TRBJ2-2; checking the TCRdb D call of TRBD1 is not possible without DNA. Germline V gene data show CDR1 as SGHRS and CDR2 as YFSETQ. The CDR3 is 15 residues long.

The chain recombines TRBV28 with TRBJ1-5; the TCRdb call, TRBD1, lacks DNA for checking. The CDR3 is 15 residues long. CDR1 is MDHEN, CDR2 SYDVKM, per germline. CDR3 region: CASRPGTGGNQPQHF.

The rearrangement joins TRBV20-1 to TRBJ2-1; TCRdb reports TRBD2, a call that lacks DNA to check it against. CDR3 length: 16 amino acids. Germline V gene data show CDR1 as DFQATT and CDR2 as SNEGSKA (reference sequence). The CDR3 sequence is CSASRLGQREYNEQFF.

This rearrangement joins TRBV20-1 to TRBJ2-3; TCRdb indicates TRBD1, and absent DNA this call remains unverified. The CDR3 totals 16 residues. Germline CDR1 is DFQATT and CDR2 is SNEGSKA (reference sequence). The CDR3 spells CSAPEPWGAITDTQYF.

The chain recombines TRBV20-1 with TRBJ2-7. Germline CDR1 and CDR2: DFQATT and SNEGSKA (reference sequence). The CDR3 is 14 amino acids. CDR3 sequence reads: CSATHLHGDYEQYF.

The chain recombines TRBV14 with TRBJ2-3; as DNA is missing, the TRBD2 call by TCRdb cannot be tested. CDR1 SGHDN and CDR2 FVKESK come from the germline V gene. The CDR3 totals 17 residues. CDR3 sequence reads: CASSHPFSGGPSVTQYF.

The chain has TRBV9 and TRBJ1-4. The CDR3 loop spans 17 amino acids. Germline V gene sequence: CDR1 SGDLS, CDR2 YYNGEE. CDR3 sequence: CASSVDGETSTNEKLFF.

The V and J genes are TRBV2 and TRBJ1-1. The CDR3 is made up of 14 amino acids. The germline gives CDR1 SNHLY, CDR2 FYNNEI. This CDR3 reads CASSDGNSYTEAFF. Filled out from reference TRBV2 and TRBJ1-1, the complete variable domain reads EPEVTQTPSHQVTQMGQEVILRCVPISNHLYFYWYRQILGQKVEFLVSFYNNEISEKSEIFDDQFSVERPDGSNFTLKIRSTKLEDSAMYFCASSDGNSYTEAFFGQGTRLTVV.

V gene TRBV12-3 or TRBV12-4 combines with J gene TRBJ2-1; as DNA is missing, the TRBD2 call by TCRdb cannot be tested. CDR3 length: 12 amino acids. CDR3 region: CASTKGGDEQFF.

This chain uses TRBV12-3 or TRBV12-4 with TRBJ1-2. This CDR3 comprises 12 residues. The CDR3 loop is CASSFGRYGYTF.

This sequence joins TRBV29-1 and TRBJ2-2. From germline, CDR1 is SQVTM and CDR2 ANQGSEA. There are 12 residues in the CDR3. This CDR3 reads CSVAGSTGELFF.

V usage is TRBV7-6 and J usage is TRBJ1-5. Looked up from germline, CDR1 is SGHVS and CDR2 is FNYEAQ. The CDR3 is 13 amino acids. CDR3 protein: CASSKRGGQPQHF.

Here the CDR3 reads CAWSTGGSWPQHF. V usage is TRBV30 and J usage is TRBJ1-5; TCRdb calls TRBD1, which cannot be checked without DNA. CDR3 length equals 13 residues. Germline V gene data show CDR1 as GTSNPN and CDR2 as SVGIG (reference sequence).

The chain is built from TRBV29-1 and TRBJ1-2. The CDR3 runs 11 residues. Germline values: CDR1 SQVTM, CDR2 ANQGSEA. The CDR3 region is CSVEVTIGYTF.

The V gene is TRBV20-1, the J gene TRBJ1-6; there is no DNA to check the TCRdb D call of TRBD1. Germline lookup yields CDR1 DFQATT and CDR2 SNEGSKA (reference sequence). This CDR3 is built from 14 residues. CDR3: CSARTDRDQSPLHF.

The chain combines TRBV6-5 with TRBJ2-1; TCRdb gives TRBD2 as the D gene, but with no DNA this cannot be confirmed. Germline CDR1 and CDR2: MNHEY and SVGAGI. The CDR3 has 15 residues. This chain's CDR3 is CASSYSGRSVNEQFF.

The CDR3 loop reads CASSSGTGNSNYGYTF. The chain recombines TRBV18 with TRBJ1-2; TCRdb designates TRBD1, a call that cannot be tested without DNA. This CDR3 contains 16 residues. Germline V gene data show CDR1 as KGHSH and CDR2 as LQKENI.